This T cell receptor (delta chain) was documented in a study of fetal and pediatric gammadelta thymocytes (dated by TCRdb to 2021 to 2024). Concerning the study at large: The bulk gammadelta thymocyte repertoires, which combined previously published data with newly generated, unpublished data, were used to reinforce a single-cell study of gammadelta thymocyte development. Unpublished data were combined with previously published data (refs 27,28) to make up the bulk gammadelta thymocyte repertoires. Bulk TCR repertoire data were added to increase subject numbers and strengthen the CDR3 publicity analysis. The set of bulk gammadelta thymocyte repertoires included about 10 subjects in total: 3 fetal thymus donors and 7 pediatric thymus donors. Overall study outcomes, separate from this receptor: Compared with post-natal repertoires, fetal gammadelta thymocyte repertoires were previously reported to be enriched for TRDV2, TRGV8 and TRGV9 usage, low N additions and public CDR3s.

In its sample, this clone comes out as medium-sized (0.01 to 0.1%). Its cognate antigen has yet to be identified. Base qualities are not provided; no much larger clone lies one nucleotide away. This CDR3 is also generated by other DNA sequences in the sample. Thymocytes were stained with Zombie NIR viability dye plus antibodies to CD3 (UCHT1), TCRgammadelta (11F2), TCRVgamma9 (IMMU360) and TCRVdelta2 (IMMU389). TRD and TRG CDR3 repertoires were generated in bulk, separately, from sorted Vgamma9Vdelta2 and nonVgamma9Vdelta2 gammadelta thymocytes obtained from human fetal and pediatric thymuses. Pediatric thymus tissue was collected in Belgium from children having cardiac surgery. The pediatric thymus donors included in the study ranged in age from roughly 1 to 11 years. Thymic cell suspensions were prepared from fetal and post-natal thymuses as described previously. NonVgamma9Vdelta2 thymocytes were sorted as CD3+ gammadeltaTCR+ cells lacking the Vgamma9+Vdelta2+ phenotype. A FACS Aria III cell sorter (BD Biosciences) was used for cell sorting.

Sequenced using an Illumina MiSeq. Turning to the authors' computational methods: For publicity analysis, the Vgamma9Vdelta2 and nonVgamma9Vdelta2 bulk CDR3 files were merged for each subject into one combined repertoire per subject. CDR3 publicity was scored from 0 to 19 by checking each amino acid sequence across 9 single-cell datasets and approximately eleven bulk repertoires, using base R and dplyr. Public reads were reanalyzed in TCRdb with CATT, and rows carrying the same DNA were merged afterwards. Clone size and V and J calls follow TCRdb, not the original study. The sample table records approximately 2,000 delta-chain clones; roughly 25% of these occur just once. The ten largest make up approximately 4.3% of the sample. Measured from the cysteine to the phenylalanine, the CDR3 is 22 residues long. Just CDR3 DNA is preserved here, 66 bases in frame from base 1. For CDR1 and CDR2, the germline V gene lists TSWWSYY and QGS. Trimming accounts for 1 base at V and 2 bases at J, while the number of junction bases matched to no gene is 21.

The chain couples TRDV1 to TRDJ1, and 11 junction bases match TRDD3. The receptor was derived from a child who underwent cardiac surgery and was recorded as healthy. Source material: non-Vgamma9Vdelta2 gamma-delta T cells from the thymus. Explained via the paper, the cell subset or site label denotes: CD3+gammadeltaTCR+ thymocytes not co-expressing Vgamma9 and Vdelta2. The DNA is TGTGCTCTTGGGGAACCCCTTGGCCTTCCTACACCTGGGGGATACTTAACCGATAAACTCATCTTT. Its protein reads: CALGEPLGLPTPGGYLTDKLIF.